This T cell receptor (beta chain) was retrieved from a study of T cells in Graves' hyperthyroidism and ophthalmopathy. The ends were cut back, 4 bases at V and 2 bases at J, with 17 bases in the middle. This CDR3 contains 16 residues. Germline V gene data show CDR1 as SGHAT and CDR2 as FQNNGV. There are many counts of this clonotype. The investigators amplified TCR beta CDR3 regions from RNA transcripts. Primed by the HTBI set, a first-round RT-PCR was run on the TCR CDR3. TCRdb re-derived calls from the multiplex PCR reads in MiXCR, one entry per CDR3 protein. The sample consists of around 350,000 distinct CDR3 sequences, roughly 25% of them appearing once.

The source of this sequence is a man aged 45-65 years with Graves' hyperthyroidism. The chain recombines TRBV11-2 with TRBJ1-1; no reliable D call. The sample taken for sequencing was blood. The CDR3 coding sequence is TGTGCCAGCAGCTCACCCAGGAGGCAGGCTAACACTGAAGCTTTCTTT. This codes for CASSSPRRQANTEAFF.